This T cell receptor (beta chain) was captured in a study of PD-1 blockade in classical Hodgkin lymphoma. The data were produced by immunoSEQ multiplex PCR, yet TCRdb's version contains in-frame clones alone and is incomplete. Of 40,000 to 45,000 clones in the sample, 70% to 80% were seen once. Autologous stem cell transplantation was followed by relapse in every patient, and brentuximab vedotin exposure varied. Comments on this clone: Its antigen is as yet unknown.

Study outcomes and limitations: Patients were excluded if nivolumab began under 1 year after ASCT (the autologous transplant). Patients who responded completely had about the same baseline diversity as newly diagnosed patients.

Trimming shortened V by 2 bases and J by 4 bases, and 17 bases separated the two germline ends. The CDR3 loop spans 16 amino acids. In germline, CDR1 is ENHRY, CDR2 SYGVKD. V gene TRBV10-3 combines with J gene TRBJ2-5; tentative D call: TRBD1 (5 bases). The sample was peripheral blood mononuclear cells (PBMCs), taken at baseline. This TCR derives from a human donor with classical Hodgkin lymphoma. CDR3 sequence (DNA): TGTGCCATCAGTGAGAGGGGCAGGATTTCACCAGAGACCCAGTACTTC. Its protein product is CAISERGRISPETQYF.